The 7 T cell receptor beta chains listed next were all sequenced from one sample in a study of vaccination effects on CD4 cells after COVID-19. Under the ViraFEST assay, PBMC were stimulated with viral peptide pools so that antigen-specific CD4+ T cells expanded. Sequencing was performed afterwards. Culturing for about 10 days preceded CD4+ T cell isolation. The person's infection with SARS-CoV-2, confirmed by PCR, took place between March and December 2020. Participants each got two BNT162b2 or mRNA-1273 vaccine doses. Data came from immunoSEQ multiplex PCR; TCRdb stores just in-frame clones and leaves some out. The data contain about 14,000 clones, around three quarters of them singletons. Their antigen targets remain unknown. The sample in question was CD4+ T cells from PBMCs cultured with SARS-CoV-2 spike peptides, obtained after COVID-19 vaccination. The receptor set was obtained from a human donor who had a prior SARS-CoV-2 infection.

The chain recombines TRBV20-1 with TRBJ2-2; D ambiguous. The germline gives CDR1 DFQATT, CDR2 SNEGSKA (reference sequence). This CDR3 spans 14 amino acids. V was cut by 3 bases and J by 1 base, with 9 bases left in between. DNA of the CDR3: TGCAGTGCTAGTAGTCTTGTGAACACCGGGGAGCTGTTTTTT. Its protein product is CSASSLVNTGELFF.

The rearrangement uses TRBV3-1 (or the pseudogene TRBV3-2) and TRBJ2-4, with 7 positions matching TRBD1. The length of the CDR3 is 15 residues. Unmatched junction bases numbered 5, after V lost 2 bases and J lost 4 bases. In germline, CDR1 is LGHDT, CDR2 YNNKEL (reference sequence). CDR3 nucleotides: TGTGCCAGCAGCCAATCTGACAGGGCGAAAAACATTCAGTACTTC. The encoded protein is CASSQSDRAKNIQYF.

A single count supports this clone. This chain uses TRBV6-5 with TRBJ2-7; 11 bases agree with TRBD2. The CDR3 covers 13 residues. Per the germline V gene, CDR1 is MNHEY and CDR2 is SVGAGI. J gave up 3 bases and V 8 bases, and 3 bases lay outside the gene matches. CDR3 residues: CASVGTSGYEQYF. DNA for the CDR3: TGTGCCAGCGTAGGGACTAGCGGCTACGAGCAGTACTTC.

The V call is TRBV5-1, the J call TRBJ2-5; tentative D call: TRBD1 (6 bases). Trimming cost V 2 bases and J 1 base, with 9 bases left between them. CDR1 and CDR2 (germline): SGHRS, YFSETQ. The CDR3 runs to 14 residues. DNA for the CDR3: TGCGCCAGCAGCTTACTGACAGGCCAAGAGACCCAGTACTTC. Protein product: CASSLLTGQETQYF. The entire variable domain, with the rest obtained from reference TRBV5-1 and TRBJ2-5, is as follows: KAGVTQTPRYLIKTRGQQVTLSCSPISGHRSVSWYQQTPGQGLQFLFEYFSETQRNKGNFPGRFSGRQFSNSRSEMNVSTLELGDSALYLCASSLLTGQETQYFGPGTRLLVL.

The V gene is TRBV25-1, the J gene TRBJ1-1; D remains unclear. Between the trimmed V and J ends, which lost 4 bases and 3 bases, there was a span of 6 bases. This CDR3 contains 12 residues. Germline V gene sequence: CDR1 MGHDK, CDR2 SYGVNS. CDR3 residues: CASSGQHTEAFF. CDR3 coding DNA: TGTGCCAGCAGTGGGCAGCACACTGAAGCTTTCTTT.

The J gene is TRBJ2-1, the V gene TRBV25-1; a weak D match, TRBD2 (5 bases). V gave up 6 bases and J gave up 2 bases, with 11 bases separating them. Germline V gene lookup returns CDR1 MGHDK and CDR2 SYGVNS. This CDR3 region has 14 residues. CDR3 nucleotide sequence: TGTGCCAGCAGCCTAGCTTCACCCTACAATGAGCAGTTCTTC. Its translation is CASSLASPYNEQFF. Full variable domain (missing parts from reference TRBV25-1 and TRBJ2-1): EADIYQTPRYLVIGTGKKITLECSQTMGHDKMYWYQQDPGMELHLIHYSYGVNSTEKGDLSSESTVSRIRTEHFPLTLESARPSHTSQYLCASSLASPYNEQFFGPGTRLTVL.

This clone was picked up a small number of times. V gene TRBV3-1 (or the pseudogene TRBV3-2) combines with J gene TRBJ1-1, with a possible D match to TRBD1 (6 bases). Germline V lookup: CDR1 LGHDT, CDR2 YNNKEL (reference sequence). V lost 4 bases, J lost 5 bases, and 17 bases lay in between. The CDR3 is made up of 15 amino acids. The CDR3 spells CASSPYYRVGTEAFF. CDR3 nucleotide sequence: TGTGCCAGCAGCCCCTATTACAGGGTGGGGACTGAAGCTTTCTTT.